A single sample gave rise to the 7 T cell receptor beta chains below, sequenced in a study of T cell responses to AZD1222 COVID-19 vaccine (dated by TCRdb to the early 2020s). The time point label on this specimen signifies: baseline before first vaccination. The treatment or condition tag for this specimen amounts to: meningococcal conjugate vaccine given as trial control. The library was generated by the immunoSEQ multiplex PCR assay. The table was pulled from immuneACCESS by TCRdb, which kept in-frame rearrangements only. Such tables lose some clones; where checked, under half of the loss comes from unresolved V genes, and the rest has no known cause. This sample lists 95,000 to 130,000 clones; approximately 85% were detected once. Of the sample, around 3.9% falls within the top ten clones. The sequencing used peripheral blood, collected on day 0 of MenACWY control vaccination. The receptors come from an adult in good health.

The rearrangement joins TRBV20-1 to TRBJ2-2, with D unclear. Deletions cut 3 bases from V and 7 bases from J, with 6 bases between. This CDR3 has 11 residues. Germline assignment: CDR1 DFQATT and CDR2 SNEGSKA (reference sequence). The CDR3, as DNA: TGCAGTGCTAGCTTACTCGGGGAGCTGTTTTTT. Translation: CSASLLGELFF.

The V and J genes are TRBV7-2 and TRBJ2-2; 7 bases align to TRBD2. V shed 11 bases, J shed 6 bases, and the junction held 15 bases outside the gene matches. There are 15 residues in the CDR3. Germline-derived CDR1 and CDR2 are SGHTA and FQGNSA. CDR3 loop: CAGTVQRGLSGELFF. The CDR3 DNA is TGTGCCGGCACGGTCCAGCGGGGATTGTCCGGGGAGCTGTTTTTT.

The CDR3: CASSSEGGSRAFSYNEQFF. CDR3 bases: TGTGCCAGCAGCTCAGAGGGGGGGTCCAGGGCTTTCTCCTACAATGAGCAGTTCTTC. This chain joins TRBV7-9 and TRBJ2-1; a weak D match, TRBD2 (7 bases). Germline V lookup: CDR1 SEHNR, CDR2 FQNEAQ (reference sequence). V was trimmed by 4 bases and J by 0 bases, leaving 22 bases between them. The CDR3 is 19 residues long.

The genes are TRBV27 and TRBJ1-5, with D possibly matching TRBD1 (5 bases). V dropped 3 bases and J dropped 2 bases, with 11 bases sitting between them. Germline CDR1 MNHEY, CDR2 SMNVEV (reference sequence). This CDR3 comprises 15 residues. The CDR3 loop reads CASSFSAGGNQPQHF. The CDR3 bases are TGTGCCAGCAGTTTTTCGGCGGGGGGCAATCAGCCCCAGCATTTT.

The count of this clone is one. CDR3 sequence (DNA): TGTGCCAGTAGTATAGTTGGGAAGCCCTATGGCTACACCTTC. Encoded protein: CASSIVGKPYGYTF. V gene TRBV19 combines with J gene TRBJ1-2, with D hard to call. Germline V gives CDR1 LNHDA, CDR2 SQIVND (reference sequence). V lost 1 base to trimming and J lost 4 bases, with 10 bases between them. The CDR3 consists of 14 residues.

The chain employs TRBV19 and TRBJ2-7; D assignment may be TRBD1 or TRBD2 (5 bases each). CDR3 length: 16 amino acids. Looked up from germline, CDR1 is LNHDA and CDR2 is SQIVND (reference sequence). V shed 6 bases and J shed 2 bases, with 20 bases lying between them. Here the CDR3 reads CASSGVIGSGPYEQYF. CDR3 bases: TGTGCCAGTAGCGGGGTGATCGGGTCGGGGCCCTACGAGCAGTACTTC.

The chain has TRBV24-1 and TRBJ1-5, with TRBD1 as a possible D gene (6 bases). V was clipped by 9 bases and J by 5 bases, with 10 bases between them. CDR1 is KGHDR, CDR2 SFDVKD, per germline. The CDR3 contains 12 residues. The CDR3 nucleotides are TGTGCCACCCAGGGGTCGGATCAGCCCCAGCATTTT. Protein: CATQGSDQPQHF.